The 21 T cell receptor beta chains reported below all come from one sample, sequenced in a study of cytomegalovirus exposure and HLA in healthy donors. Use of 60 Vbeta and 13 Jbeta primers characterized the PCR. Sequencing used immunoSEQ multiplex PCR; TCRdb keeps in-frame clones, though not all of them. The sample lists around 200,000 clones; around 81% were seen once. Sequencing used PBMCs. The source is a woman aged 45-65 years in good health and CMV-seropositive.

The V call is TRBV30, the J call TRBJ2-7; 9 nucleotides agree with TRBD1. Germline trimming cut 1 base from V and 5 bases from J; bases unmatched to any gene: 3. Germline V CDR1 and CDR2: GTSNPN, SVGIG (reference sequence). This CDR3 is 13 amino acids long. CDR3: CAWSGGQGNEQYF. CDR3 nucleotides: TGTGCCTGGAGTGGTGGACAGGGGAACGAGCAGTACTTC.

Only one count was recorded for this clone. The rearrangement uses TRBV30 and TRBJ1-3, with D tentatively TRBD1 (5 bases). Germline CDR1 and CDR2: GTSNPN and SVGIG (reference sequence). The CDR3 contains 14 residues. V shed 4 bases and J shed 0 bases, with 10 bases lying between them. The CDR3 loop is CAWIRGGSGNTIYF. The CDR3 coding sequence is TGTGCCTGGATAAGGGGCGGCTCTGGAAACACCATATATTTT.

The chain employs TRBV7-6 and TRBJ2-1, with D possibly being TRBD2 (5 bases). The CDR3 sequence is 14 residues long. Germline V gene data show CDR1 as SGHVS and CDR2 as FNYEAQ. The ends were cut back, 1 base at V and 7 bases at J, with 11 bases in the middle. This CDR3 reads CASSLVIRGNEQFF. The CDR3 nucleotides are TGTGCCAGCAGCTTAGTAATCCGGGGAAATGAGCAGTTCTTC.

The rearrangement joins TRBV18 to TRBJ2-5; D remains unclear. The DNA end is a closer match to TRBJ2-7, so the J assignment may be wrong. This CDR3 is 14 amino acids long. Germline V gives CDR1 KGHSH, CDR2 LQKENI. This chain's CDR3 is CASSPPRGAYEQYF. As DNA, the CDR3 is TGTGCCAGCTCACCACCGCGCGGCGCCTACGAGCAGTACTTC.

The chain joins TRBV6-6 to TRBJ1-2, with 9 nucleotides matching TRBD1. In germline, CDR1 is MNHNY, CDR2 SVGAGI (reference sequence). This CDR3 has 14 residues. V shed 5 bases and J 4 bases; nucleotides not matched to a gene: 5. The CDR3 DNA follows: TGTGCCAGCAGTACTGAACAGGGGGCCTATGGCTACACCTTC. Its translation is CASSTEQGAYGYTF.

The CDR3 region has the DNA TGTGCCAGCAGCCAAGATTCCCAGCAAGAGGAGGGCTACACCTTC. The encoded protein is CASSQDSQQEEGYTF. The chain joins TRBV4-2 to TRBJ1-2; D gene uncertain. This CDR3 spans 15 amino acids. Germline CDR1 reads LGHNA; CDR2 reads YNFKEQ. V lost 0 bases and J 8 bases, leaving 16 bases between the germline ends.

This clone was counted a single time. The same CDR3 also results from other DNA sequences found in this sample. The chain employs TRBV7-7 and TRBJ1-1; 7 positions match TRBD1. Germline V gives CDR1 SSHAT, CDR2 FNYEAQ (reference sequence). The CDR3 is 18 residues long. Trimming cost V 6 bases and J 0 bases; bases outside gene matches: 16. Here the CDR3 DNA reads TGTGCCAGCAGTTTCGATACAGGGGTAGTTTTCATGAACACTGAAGCTTTCTTT. Translated: CASSFDTGVVFMNTEAFF.

This chain links TRBV2 with TRBJ1-4, with D perhaps matching TRBD1 (5 bases). The CDR3 runs 17 residues. Germline CDR1 reads SNHLY; CDR2 reads FYNNEI. With 4 bases removed from V and 1 base from J, the gap between germline ends came to 16 bases. The CDR3: CASSGASSQGTNEKLFF. Here the CDR3 DNA reads TGTGCCAGCAGTGGGGCTTCCTCGCAGGGAACTAATGAAAAACTGTTTTTT.

The chain joins TRBV6-1 to TRBJ1-5, with no clear D. In germline, CDR1 is MNHNS, CDR2 SASEGT. The length of the CDR3 is 15 residues. Trimming took 3 bases from V and 6 from J, leaving 15 bases between them. CDR3 nucleotide sequence: TGTGCCAGCAGTGACCGTGGACTTTATAGTCAGCCCCAGCATTTT. Its protein is CASSDRGLYSQPQHF.

This clone has a single count. The CDR3 spells CASSSGLKGTYGYTF. CDR3 in DNA: TGTGCCAGCAGTTCCGGACTTAAAGGTACCTATGGCTACACCTTC. The chain recombines TRBV27 with TRBJ1-2; D gene unclear. The CDR3 is made up of 15 amino acids. Germline assignment: CDR1 MNHEY and CDR2 SMNVEV (reference sequence). Trimming left V 4 bases short and J 4 bases short, with 16 bases between.

The CDR3 DNA follows: TGTGCCACCAGCAGAGAAAGACAGGGGGCCTACGAGCAGTACTTC. Protein product: CATSRERQGAYEQYF. V and J are TRBV15 and TRBJ2-7; TRBD1 agrees at 9 bases. V shed 0 bases and J 2 bases; nucleotides not matched to a gene: 2. This CDR3 contains 15 residues. Germline V gene sequence: CDR1 LNHNV, CDR2 YYDKDF (reference sequence).

The chain combines TRBV5-1 with TRBJ2-3; D remains unclear. This CDR3 has 14 residues. The ends were cut back, 1 base at V and 0 bases at J, with 6 bases in the middle. Looked up from germline, CDR1 is SGHRS and CDR2 is YFSETQ. In DNA, the CDR3 is TGCGCCAGCAGCTTGACAGCTAGCACAGATACGCAGTATTTT. This encodes CASSLTASTDTQYF.

This chain links TRBV4-2 with TRBJ2-3; perhaps TRBD2 as D (6 bases). CDR1 is LGHNA, CDR2 YNFKEQ, per germline. The CDR3 spans 16 residues. The V and J ends lost 0 bases and 2 bases respectively, with 12 bases between them. CDR3 loop: CASSQDASENTDTQYF. In DNA form, the CDR3 reads TGTGCCAGCAGCCAAGATGCTAGCGAGAACACAGATACGCAGTATTTT.

The rearrangement uses TRBV27 and TRBJ1-6; D is unresolved. The CDR3 runs to 14 residues. Trimming took 5 bases from V and 2 from J, leaving 7 bases between them. Germline V gene lookup returns CDR1 MNHEY and CDR2 SMNVEV (reference sequence). The CDR3 region is CASSQQPYNSPLHF. The CDR3 coding sequence is TGTGCCAGCAGTCAACAACCCTATAATTCACCCCTCCACTTT.

This clone was counted a single time. The chain is built from TRBV5-4 and TRBJ2-1; 7 bases are shared with TRBD2. CDR1 SGHNT and CDR2 YYREEE come from the germline V gene (reference sequence). With 5 bases clipped from V and 6 bases from J, the junction kept 14 bases outside the gene matches. The CDR3 spans 16 residues. The CDR3 here is CASSSEGRGTRNEQFF. CDR3 DNA: TGTGCCAGCAGTTCGGAAGGGCGGGGGACCCGCAATGAGCAGTTCTTC.

This clone was detected once. V and J are TRBV5-8 and TRBJ1-1; tentative D call: TRBD1 (6 bases). There are 16 residues in the CDR3. The germline V gene encodes CDR1 SGHTS and CDR2 YDEGEE. The ends were cut back, 0 bases at V and 0 bases at J, with 12 bases in the middle. CDR3 in DNA: TGTGCCAGCAGCTTGGAAGTAGGGGGAGTGAACACTGAAGCTTTCTTT. Protein sequence: CASSLEVGGVNTEAFF.

V and J are TRBV9 and TRBJ2-2, with no clear D. This CDR3 spans 12 amino acids. CDR1 SGDLS and CDR2 YYNGEE come from the germline V gene. Trimming pared 4 bases from V and 6 bases from J, leaving 7 bases between. The CDR3 region has the DNA TGTGCCAGCAGCCGTTCCGCCGGGGAGCTGTTTTTT. Protein: CASSRSAGELFF.

This rearrangement joins TRBV5-1 to TRBJ2-7; 10 bases fit TRBD2. The CDR3 loop spans 19 amino acids. Germline V gene data show CDR1 as SGHRS and CDR2 as YFSETQ. Trimming cost V 0 bases and J 3 bases; bases outside gene matches: 15. CDR3 region: CASSLEVLASGGDYYEQYF. The CDR3 coding sequence is TGCGCCAGCAGCTTGGAGGTTTTGGCTAGCGGGGGAGATTACTACGAGCAGTACTTC.

A note on this clone: Other DNA variants within this sample encode the same CDR3. V gene TRBV7-7 combines with J gene TRBJ2-1; TRBD1 agrees at 7 bases. The germline CDR1 and CDR2 sequences are SSHAT and FNYEAQ (reference sequence). Germline trimming cut 5 bases from V and 3 bases from J; bases unmatched to any gene: 1. The CDR3 has 13 residues. The CDR3 loop reads CASSRDSYNEQFF. The CDR3 DNA is TGTGCCAGCAGCAGGGACAGCTACAATGAGCAGTTCTTC.

This clone was seen a handful of times. J is TRBJ2-6 and V is TRBV18; 10 nucleotides align to TRBD1. The CDR3 length is 19 residues. Germline CDR1 reads KGHSH; CDR2 reads LQKENI. The V segment lost 0 bases and the J segment 0 bases; nucleotides outside the gene matches: 5. The CDR3 DNA is TGTGCCAGCTCACCACCGTGGGGGACAGGGGACTCTGGGGCCAACGTCCTGACTTTC. This encodes CASSPPWGTGDSGANVLTF.

This chain uses TRBV5-1 with TRBJ2-3, with 7 bases that match TRBD2. Germline V gene lookup returns CDR1 SGHRS and CDR2 YFSETQ. V was clipped by 4 bases and J by 3 bases; unmatched bases: 8. This CDR3 is 15 amino acids long. The CDR3 DNA reads TGCGCCAGCAGCACCCCGGGACTACCAACAGATACGCAGTATTTT. It is translated as CASSTPGLPTDTQYF. Full variable domain (outside the CDR3, taken from reference TRBV5-1 and TRBJ2-3): KAGVTQTPRYLIKTRGQQVTLSCSPISGHRSVSWYQQTPGQGLQFLFEYFSETQRNKGNFPGRFSGRQFSNSRSEMNVSTLELGDSALYLCASSTPGLPTDTQYFGPGTRLTVL.